This T cell receptor (beta chain) is from a study of T cell clones after liver transplantation. Background on the study: A pre-transplant mixed lymphocyte reaction with TCRbeta sequencing defined graft-donor-reactive clones followed in post-transplant blood. Blood was drawn pre-transplant, before withdrawal, and after full or failed withdrawal. General study results and limits: Circulating graft-donor-reactive CD4 TCRbeta sequences fell significantly post-transplant in 5 of 8 subjects.

The protocol was immunoSEQ multiplex PCR, while the TCRdb copy is restricted to in-frame clones and leaves out a portion. The data hold around 71,000 clones, with roughly 80% observed a single time. Concerning this clone itself: What it binds is unknown.

Unstimulated PBMCs were sorted into CD3+CD4+ and CD3+CD8+ populations. This CDR3 contains 15 residues. J is TRBJ1-2 and V is TRBV21-1. TRBV21-1 is listed as a pseudogene. The TCR was taken from a human patient who received a liver transplant. Some T cells may have originated in the graft donor. Sequencing used CD4+ T cells from blood, obtained 12 months after liver transplant. The CDR3 coding sequence is TGTGCCAGCAGCAAAGATTTACGGGGCCTTAAGGGCTACACCTTC. It specifies CASSKDLRGLKGYTF.